A selection of T cell receptor beta chains follows, all from one sample in a study of blood T cell repertoires in COVID-19. Some clones are missing from TCRdb's copy, which holds only in-frame ones; the method was immunoSEQ multiplex PCR. Counted here are hundreds of thousands of clones, roughly nine tenths occurring once; the ten biggest clones make up less than 1.2%. The sequenced material came from PBMCs or T cells enriched from blood (not recorded which). Receptor source: a man aged 18 to 29 who had recovered from COVID-19. Both conserved end residues are part of each CDR3. The order of the fields is D gene, CDR3 length, J gene, V gene, clone size, CDR3 protein, CDR3 DNA. D genes are given only for firm matches. Where a row states a size, it is once, few, many or the class of an expanded clone; other rows omit it.

D gene: NA
CDR3 length: 16
J gene: TRBJ2-1
V gene: TRBV18
clone size: NA
CDR3 protein: CASSPSLAGGANEQFF
CDR3 DNA: TGTGCCAGCTCACCGTCACTAGCTGGTGGGGCCAATGAGCAGTTCTTC

D gene: NA
CDR3 length: 14
J gene: TRBJ2-7
V gene: TRBV6-2/TRBV6-3
clone size: few
CDR3 protein: CASSYPGLLVKQYF
CDR3 DNA: TGTGCCAGCAGTTACCCGGGACTCCTTGTAAAGCAGTACTTC

D gene: NA
CDR3 length: 18
J gene: TRBJ1-5
V gene: TRBV15
clone size: NA
CDR3 protein: CATSRDITRMGGNQPQHF
CDR3 DNA: TGTGCCACCAGCAGAGACATTACCAGGATGGGTGGGAATCAGCCCCAGCATTTT

D gene: NA
CDR3 length: 14
J gene: TRBJ1-5
V gene: TRBV25-1
clone size: NA
CDR3 protein: CASSEGGGYQPQHF
CDR3 DNA: TGTGCCAGCAGTGAAGGTGGAGGATATCAGCCCCAGCATTTT

D gene: TRBD1
CDR3 length: 16
J gene: TRBJ2-3
V gene: TRBV19
clone size: NA
CDR3 protein: CASSTTGETSTDTQYF
CDR3 DNA: TGTGCCAGTAGTACGACAGGGGAGACTAGCACAGATACGCAGTATTTT

D gene: NA
CDR3 length: 16
J gene: TRBJ2-3
V gene: TRBV7-9
clone size: NA
CDR3 protein: CASSSTQGTSTDTQYF
CDR3 DNA: TGTGCCAGCAGCTCGACACAGGGAACTAGCACAGATACGCAGTATTTT

D gene: NA
CDR3 length: 15
J gene: TRBJ2-7
V gene: TRBV7-6
clone size: NA
CDR3 protein: CASSLAPGGGYEQYF
CDR3 DNA: TGTGCCAGCAGCTTAGCGCCCGGTGGCGGCTACGAGCAGTACTTC

D gene: NA
CDR3 length: 15
J gene: TRBJ1-2
V gene: TRBV7-6
clone size: NA
CDR3 protein: CASSPQGGGSYGYTF
CDR3 DNA: TGTGCCAGCAGCCCACAAGGGGGGGGGAGCTATGGCTACACCTTC

D gene: NA
CDR3 length: 15
J gene: TRBJ1-3
V gene: TRBV30
clone size: NA
CDR3 protein: CAWSVRLARWNTIYF
CDR3 DNA: TGTGCCTGGAGTGTACGACTAGCGAGATGGAACACCATATATTTT

D gene: TRBD2
CDR3 length: 15
J gene: TRBJ2-7
V gene: TRBV2
clone size: NA
CDR3 protein: CASSEGLSGGYEQYF
CDR3 DNA: TGTGCCAGCAGTGAAGGATTGAGCGGGGGGTACGAGCAGTACTTC

D gene: TRBD1
CDR3 length: 14
J gene: TRBJ1-5
V gene: TRBV19
clone size: NA
CDR3 protein: CASIPGQSNQPQHF
CDR3 DNA: TGTGCCAGTATTCCGGGACAGAGCAATCAGCCCCAGCATTTT

D gene: TRBD1
CDR3 length: 15
J gene: TRBJ1-1
V gene: TRBV5-4
clone size: NA
CDR3 protein: CASSLGDTRGSEAFF
CDR3 DNA: TGTGCCAGCAGCTTGGGAGACACCAGGGGGTCTGAAGCTTTCTTT

D gene: NA
CDR3 length: 15
J gene: TRBJ2-7
V gene: TRBV5-1
clone size: NA
CDR3 protein: CAKEAVGRSNYEQYF
CDR3 DNA: TGCGCCAAGGAGGCTGTAGGACGGTCAAACTACGAGCAGTACTTC

D gene: NA
CDR3 length: 18
J gene: TRBJ2-7
V gene: TRBV3-1/TRBV3-2
clone size: NA
CDR3 protein: CASSQVAFDRTSSYEQYF
CDR3 DNA: TGTGCCAGCAGCCAAGTAGCTTTCGACAGGACTAGCTCCTACGAGCAGTACTTC

D gene: NA
CDR3 length: 16
J gene: TRBJ1-1
V gene: TRBV19
clone size: NA
CDR3 protein: CASSISGAGAGTEAFF
CDR3 DNA: TGTGCCAGTAGTATAAGCGGCGCAGGGGCTGGCACTGAAGCTTTCTTT

D gene: NA
CDR3 length: 18
J gene: TRBJ2-7
V gene: TRBV10-3
clone size: NA
CDR3 protein: CAISESRTSSTGRYEQYF
CDR3 DNA: TGTGCCATCAGTGAGTCGAGAACTTCCTCGACAGGGAGGTACGAGCAGTACTTC

D gene: NA
CDR3 length: 13
J gene: TRBJ1-2
V gene: TRBV6-2/TRBV6-3
clone size: NA
CDR3 protein: CASSPTEMGGYTF
CDR3 DNA: TGTGCCAGCAGCCCGACAGAAATGGGGGGCTACACCTTC

D gene: NA
CDR3 length: 11
J gene: TRBJ1-6
V gene: TRBV7-9
clone size: NA
CDR3 protein: CASSQGSPLHF
CDR3 DNA: TGTGCCAGCAGCCAGGGATCACCCCTCCACTTT

D gene: TRBD1
CDR3 length: 16
J gene: TRBJ2-3
V gene: TRBV10-3
clone size: NA
CDR3 protein: CAISVQGAPSTDTQYF
CDR3 DNA: TGTGCCATCAGTGTACAGGGGGCCCCTAGCACAGATACGCAGTATTTT

D gene: NA
CDR3 length: 14
J gene: TRBJ1-2
V gene: TRBV6-5
clone size: NA
CDR3 protein: CASSYSVAAYGYTF
CDR3 DNA: TGTGCCAGCAGTTACTCGGTAGCAGCGTATGGCTACACCTTC

D gene: TRBD2
CDR3 length: 16
J gene: TRBJ2-2
V gene: TRBV4-2
clone size: few
CDR3 protein: CASSQSSGRETGELFF
CDR3 DNA: TGTGCCAGCAGCCAATCTAGCGGGAGGGAAACCGGGGAGCTGTTTTTT

D gene: NA
CDR3 length: 14
J gene: TRBJ1-1
V gene: TRBV3-1/TRBV3-2
clone size: once
CDR3 protein: CASSQVAGNTEAFF
CDR3 DNA: TGTGCCAGCAGCCAAGTCGCAGGGAACACTGAAGCTTTCTTT

D gene: TRBD1
CDR3 length: 14
J gene: TRBJ1-5
V gene: TRBV20-1
clone size: NA
CDR3 protein: CSASKTGGPQPQHF
CDR3 DNA: TGCAGTGCTAGTAAGACAGGGGGGCCTCAGCCCCAGCATTTT

D gene: NA
CDR3 length: 13
J gene: TRBJ2-7
V gene: TRBV29-1
clone size: NA
CDR3 protein: CSVESNRNYEQYF
CDR3 DNA: TGCAGCGTTGAAAGCAACCGAAACTACGAGCAGTACTTC

D gene: TRBD1
CDR3 length: 15
J gene: TRBJ2-7
V gene: TRBV6-6
clone size: NA
CDR3 protein: CASSYEGTGFDEQYF
CDR3 DNA: TGTGCCAGCAGTTACGAAGGGACAGGGTTCGACGAGCAGTACTTC

D gene: TRBD1
CDR3 length: 16
J gene: TRBJ1-1
V gene: TRBV7-9
clone size: NA
CDR3 protein: CASSLRDRSRNTEAFF
CDR3 DNA: TGTGCCAGCAGCTTACGGGACAGGTCGCGGAACACTGAAGCTTTCTTT

D gene: TRBD1
CDR3 length: 16
J gene: TRBJ2-2
V gene: TRBV28
clone size: NA
CDR3 protein: CASSLFGQGITGELFF
CDR3 DNA: TGTGCCAGCAGTTTATTTGGACAGGGAATCACCGGGGAGCTGTTTTTT

D gene: NA
CDR3 length: 13
J gene: TRBJ1-1
V gene: TRBV7-2
clone size: NA
CDR3 protein: CASSVDRKTEAFF
CDR3 DNA: TGTGCCAGCAGCGTTGACAGGAAGACTGAAGCTTTCTTT

D gene: TRBD2
CDR3 length: 18
J gene: TRBJ2-7
V gene: TRBV5-8
clone size: NA
CDR3 protein: CASSPASGRAGSSYEQYF
CDR3 DNA: TGTGCCAGCAGCCCGGCGAGCGGGAGGGCCGGGAGCTCCTACGAGCAGTACTTC

D gene: NA
CDR3 length: 15
J gene: TRBJ1-4
V gene: TRBV7-9
clone size: NA
CDR3 protein: CASSLGQHNNEKLFF
CDR3 DNA: TGTGCCAGCAGCTTAGGACAGCACAATAATGAAAAACTGTTTTTT

D gene: TRBD1
CDR3 length: 14
J gene: TRBJ1-5
V gene: TRBV6-1
clone size: NA
CDR3 protein: CASREGTGNQPQHF
CDR3 DNA: TGTGCCAGCAGGGAAGGGACAGGGAATCAGCCCCAGCATTTT